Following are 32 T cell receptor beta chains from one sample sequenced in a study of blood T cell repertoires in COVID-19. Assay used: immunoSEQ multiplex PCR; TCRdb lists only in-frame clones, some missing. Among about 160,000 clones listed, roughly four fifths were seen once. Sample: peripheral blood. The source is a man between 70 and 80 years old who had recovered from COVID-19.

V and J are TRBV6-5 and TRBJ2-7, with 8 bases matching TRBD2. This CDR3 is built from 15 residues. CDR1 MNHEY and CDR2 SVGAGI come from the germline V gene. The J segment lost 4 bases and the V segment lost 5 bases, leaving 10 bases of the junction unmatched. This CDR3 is CASSNLASGYYEQYF. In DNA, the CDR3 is TGTGCCAGCAGTAACTTGGCTAGCGGGTATTACGAGCAGTACTTC.

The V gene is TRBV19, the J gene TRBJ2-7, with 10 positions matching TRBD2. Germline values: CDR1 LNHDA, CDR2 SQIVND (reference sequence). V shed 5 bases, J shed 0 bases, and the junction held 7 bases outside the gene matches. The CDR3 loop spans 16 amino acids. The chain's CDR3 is CASSPTSGAVSYEQYF. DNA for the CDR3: TGTGCCAGTAGTCCAACTAGCGGGGCCGTCTCCTACGAGCAGTACTTC.

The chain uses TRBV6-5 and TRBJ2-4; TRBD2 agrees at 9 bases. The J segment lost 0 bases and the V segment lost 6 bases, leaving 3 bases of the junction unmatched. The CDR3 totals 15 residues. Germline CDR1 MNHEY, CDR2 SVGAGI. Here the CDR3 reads CASRAGGLAKNIQYF. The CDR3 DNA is TGTGCCAGCAGAGCGGGGGGCTTAGCCAAAAACATTCAGTACTTC.

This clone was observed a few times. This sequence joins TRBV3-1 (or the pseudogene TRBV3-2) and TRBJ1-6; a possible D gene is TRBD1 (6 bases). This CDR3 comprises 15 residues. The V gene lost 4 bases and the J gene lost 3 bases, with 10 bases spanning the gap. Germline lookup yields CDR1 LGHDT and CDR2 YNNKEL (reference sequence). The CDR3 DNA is TGTGCCAGCAGCCTGACAGGTGGCTATAATTCACCCCTCCACTTT. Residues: CASSLTGGYNSPLHF.

The CDR3: CASSSAGSSYNEQFF. The DNA of the CDR3 is TGTGCCAGTAGTTCGGCGGGAAGCTCCTACAATGAGCAGTTCTTC. The chain combines TRBV19 with TRBJ2-1; D perhaps matches TRBD2 (6 bases). Germline V gene data show CDR1 as LNHDA and CDR2 as SQIVND (reference sequence). The V gene lost 5 bases and the J gene lost 0 bases, with 11 bases spanning the gap. This CDR3 is 15 amino acids long. Combining the CDR3 with reference TRBV19 and TRBJ2-1 gives the whole variable domain DGGITQSPKYLFRKEGQNVTLSCEQNLNHDAMYWYRQDPGQGLRLIYYSQIVNDFQKGDIAEGYSVSREKKESFPLTVTSAQKNPTAFYLCASSSAGSSYNEQFFGPGTRLTVL.

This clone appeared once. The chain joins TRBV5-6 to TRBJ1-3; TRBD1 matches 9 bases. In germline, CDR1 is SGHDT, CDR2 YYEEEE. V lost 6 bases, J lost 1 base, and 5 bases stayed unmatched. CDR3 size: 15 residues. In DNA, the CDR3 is TGTGCCAGCACCCCGACAGGGGGATCTGGAAACACCATATATTTT. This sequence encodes CASTPTGGSGNTIYF.

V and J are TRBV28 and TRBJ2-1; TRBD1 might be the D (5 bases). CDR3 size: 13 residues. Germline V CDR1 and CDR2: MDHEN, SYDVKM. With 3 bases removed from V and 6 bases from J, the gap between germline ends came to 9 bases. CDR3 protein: CASSFGASNEQFF. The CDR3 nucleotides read TGTGCCAGCAGTTTTGGGGCTAGCAATGAGCAGTTCTTC.

CDR3 in amino acids: CASSPGTGGGWNYGYTF. CDR3 DNA: TGTGCCAGCAGCCCAGGTACAGGGGGCGGCTGGAACTATGGCTACACCTTC. J is TRBJ1-2 and V is TRBV7-9, with 9 bases matching TRBD1. The junction had 12 bases not matched to a gene; V was cut back by 5 bases and J by 2 bases. This CDR3 has 17 residues. Germline CDR1 is SEHNR and CDR2 is FQNEAQ (reference sequence).

This CDR3 reads CASSIGGRSVDTQYF. The CDR3 DNA is TGTGCCAGTAGTATAGGCGGGAGGTCCGTGGATACGCAGTATTTT. This rearrangement joins TRBV19 to TRBJ2-3, with 8 bases identical to TRBD2. V dropped 1 base and J dropped 6; count of bases not matched to a gene: 6. Germline V gives CDR1 LNHDA, CDR2 SQIVND (reference sequence). The CDR3 is made up of 15 amino acids.

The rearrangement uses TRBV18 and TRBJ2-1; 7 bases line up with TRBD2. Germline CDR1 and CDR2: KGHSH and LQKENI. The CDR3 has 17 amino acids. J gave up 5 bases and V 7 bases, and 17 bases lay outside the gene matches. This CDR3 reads CASYPDEGAGVHNEQFF. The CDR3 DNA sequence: TGTGCCAGCTACCCAGATGAAGGTGCGGGAGTACACAATGAGCAGTTCTTC.

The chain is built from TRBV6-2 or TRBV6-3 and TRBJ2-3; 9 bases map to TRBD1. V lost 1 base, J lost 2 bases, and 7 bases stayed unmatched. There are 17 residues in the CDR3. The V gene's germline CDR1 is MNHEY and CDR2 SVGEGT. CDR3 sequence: CASSYLIGQGTTDTQYF. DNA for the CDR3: TGTGCCAGCAGTTACTTGATAGGACAGGGGACCACAGATACGCAGTATTTT.

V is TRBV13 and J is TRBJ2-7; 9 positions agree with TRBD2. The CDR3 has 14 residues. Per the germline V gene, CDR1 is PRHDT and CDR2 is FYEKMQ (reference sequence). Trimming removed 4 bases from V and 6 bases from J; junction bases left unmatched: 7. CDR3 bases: TGTGCCAGCAGCTCCCGGACTAGCGTCACCGAGCAGTACTTC. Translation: CASSSRTSVTEQYF.

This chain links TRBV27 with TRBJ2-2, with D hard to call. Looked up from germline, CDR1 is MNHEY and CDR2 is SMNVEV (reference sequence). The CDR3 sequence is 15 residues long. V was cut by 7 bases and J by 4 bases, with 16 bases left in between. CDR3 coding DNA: TGTGCCAGCAAGTATAGAGGATTCGGCACCGGGGAGCTGTTTTTT. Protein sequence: CASKYRGFGTGELFF.

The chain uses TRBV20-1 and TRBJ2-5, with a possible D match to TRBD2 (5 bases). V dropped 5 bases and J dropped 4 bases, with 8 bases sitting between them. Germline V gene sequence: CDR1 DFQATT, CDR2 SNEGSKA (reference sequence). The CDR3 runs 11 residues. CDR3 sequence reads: CSAGSLETQYF. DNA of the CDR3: TGCAGTGCTGGGAGTCTAGAGACCCAGTACTTC.

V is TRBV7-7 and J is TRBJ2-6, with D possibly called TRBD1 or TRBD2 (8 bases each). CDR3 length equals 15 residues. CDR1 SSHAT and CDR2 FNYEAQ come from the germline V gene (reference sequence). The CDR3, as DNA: TGTGCTAGCGGGACAGGTCTTTCTGGGGCCAACGTCCTGACTTTC. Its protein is CASGTGLSGANVLTF.

The CDR3 DNA is TGTGCCAGTAGTACCACCTGGAGCGGGTCCACGAACACCGGGGAGCTGTTTTTT. Encoded protein: CASSTTWSGSTNTGELFF. The V call is TRBV19, the J call TRBJ2-2, with D maybe TRBD2 (6 bases). Germline V gene data show CDR1 as LNHDA and CDR2 as SQIVND (reference sequence). This CDR3 contains 18 residues. Deletions cut 4 bases from V and 0 bases from J, with 18 bases between.

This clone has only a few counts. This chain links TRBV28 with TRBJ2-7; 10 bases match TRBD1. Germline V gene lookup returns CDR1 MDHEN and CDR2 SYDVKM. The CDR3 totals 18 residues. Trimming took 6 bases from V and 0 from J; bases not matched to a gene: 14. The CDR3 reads CASRGDRGRRASSYEQYF. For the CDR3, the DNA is TGTGCCAGCAGGGGGGACAGGGGAAGGAGAGCGAGCTCCTACGAGCAGTACTTC.

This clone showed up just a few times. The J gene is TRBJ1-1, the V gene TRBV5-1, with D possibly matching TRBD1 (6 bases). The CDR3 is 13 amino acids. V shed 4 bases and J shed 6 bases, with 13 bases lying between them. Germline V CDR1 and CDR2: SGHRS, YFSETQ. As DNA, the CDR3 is TGCGCCAGCAGCGTACAGGGTACCTCTGAAGCTTTCTTT. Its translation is CASSVQGTSEAFF.

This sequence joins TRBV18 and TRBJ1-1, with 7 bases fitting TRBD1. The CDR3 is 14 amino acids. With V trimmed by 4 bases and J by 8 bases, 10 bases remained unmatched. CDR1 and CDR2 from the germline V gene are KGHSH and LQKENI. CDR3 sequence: CASSQGTARGEAFF. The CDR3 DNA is TGTGCCAGCTCACAGGGGACAGCGAGGGGCGAAGCTTTCTTT.

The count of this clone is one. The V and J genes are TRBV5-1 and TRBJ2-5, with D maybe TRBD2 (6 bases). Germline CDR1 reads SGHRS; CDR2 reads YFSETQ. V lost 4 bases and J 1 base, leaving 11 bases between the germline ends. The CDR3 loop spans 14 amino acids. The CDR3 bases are TGCGCCAGCAGCCCTGGGACTGTCCAAGAGACCCAGTACTTC. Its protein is CASSPGTVQETQYF.

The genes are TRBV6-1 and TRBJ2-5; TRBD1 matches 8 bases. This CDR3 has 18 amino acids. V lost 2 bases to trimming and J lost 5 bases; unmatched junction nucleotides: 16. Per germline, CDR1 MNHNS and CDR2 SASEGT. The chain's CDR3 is CASSESRTGSRPGETQYF. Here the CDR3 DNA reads TGTGCCAGCAGTGAAAGCAGGACAGGGTCACGCCCCGGGGAGACCCAGTACTTC.

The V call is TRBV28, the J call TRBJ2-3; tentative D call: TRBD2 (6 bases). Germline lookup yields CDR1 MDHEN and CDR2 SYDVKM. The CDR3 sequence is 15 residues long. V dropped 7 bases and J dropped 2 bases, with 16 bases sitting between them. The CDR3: CASTMAGTNTDTQYF. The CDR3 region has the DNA TGTGCCAGCACGATGGCGGGAACGAACACAGATACGCAGTATTTT.

CDR3 residues: CASSLWGSGPAKNIQYF. The CDR3 nucleotides are TGTGCCAGCAGTTTATGGGGCAGCGGCCCAGCCAAAAACATTCAGTACTTC. The V call is TRBV28, the J call TRBJ2-4; tentative D call: TRBD2 (5 bases). The CDR3 runs to 17 residues. Trimming cost V 0 bases and J 0 bases, with 12 bases left between them. Per the germline V gene, CDR1 is MDHEN and CDR2 is SYDVKM.

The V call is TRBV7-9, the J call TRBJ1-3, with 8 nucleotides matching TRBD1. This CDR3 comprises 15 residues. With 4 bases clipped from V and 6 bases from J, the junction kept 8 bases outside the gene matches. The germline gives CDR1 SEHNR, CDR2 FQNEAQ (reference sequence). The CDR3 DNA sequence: TGTGCCAGCAGCTCTGTTTCAGGGGGCGAAAACACCATATATTTT. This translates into CASSSVSGGENTIYF.

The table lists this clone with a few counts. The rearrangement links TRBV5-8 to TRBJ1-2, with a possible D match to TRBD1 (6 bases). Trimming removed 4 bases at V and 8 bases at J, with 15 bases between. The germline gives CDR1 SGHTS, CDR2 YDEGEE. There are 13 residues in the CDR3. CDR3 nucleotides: TGTGCCAGCAGCCTTACAGGGATCGGGGGCTACACCTTC. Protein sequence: CASSLTGIGGYTF.

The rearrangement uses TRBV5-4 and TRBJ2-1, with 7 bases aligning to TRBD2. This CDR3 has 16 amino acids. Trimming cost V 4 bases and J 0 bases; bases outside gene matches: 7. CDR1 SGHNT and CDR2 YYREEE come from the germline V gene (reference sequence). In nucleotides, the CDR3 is TGTGCCAGCAGCCAAGCGGGAAGAAGCTCCTACAATGAGCAGTTCTTC. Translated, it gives CASSQAGRSSYNEQFF.

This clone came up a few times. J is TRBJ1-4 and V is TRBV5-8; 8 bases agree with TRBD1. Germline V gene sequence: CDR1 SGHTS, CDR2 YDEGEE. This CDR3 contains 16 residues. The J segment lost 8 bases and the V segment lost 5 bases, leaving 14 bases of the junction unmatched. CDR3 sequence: CASSSGQAGLWEKLFF. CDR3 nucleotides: TGTGCCAGCAGTTCGGGACAGGCTGGGCTTTGGGAAAAACTGTTTTTT.

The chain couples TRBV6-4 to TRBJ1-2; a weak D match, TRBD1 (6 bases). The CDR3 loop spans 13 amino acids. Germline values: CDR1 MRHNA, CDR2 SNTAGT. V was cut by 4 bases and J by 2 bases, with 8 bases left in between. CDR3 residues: CASSVGQNYGYTF. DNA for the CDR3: TGTGCCAGCAGTGTTGGACAGAACTATGGCTACACCTTC.

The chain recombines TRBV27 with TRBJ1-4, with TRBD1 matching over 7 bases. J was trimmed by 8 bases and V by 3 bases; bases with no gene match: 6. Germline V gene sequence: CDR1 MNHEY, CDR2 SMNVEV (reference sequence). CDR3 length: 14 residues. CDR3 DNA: TGTGCCAGCAGTTTTACAGGGGCCGGGGAAAAACTGTTTTTT. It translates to CASSFTGAGEKLFF.

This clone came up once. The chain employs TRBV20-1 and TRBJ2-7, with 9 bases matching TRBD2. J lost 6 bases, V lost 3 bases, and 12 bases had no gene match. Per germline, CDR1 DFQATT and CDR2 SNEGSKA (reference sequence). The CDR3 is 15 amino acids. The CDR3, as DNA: TGCAGTGCTAGTAGGGGATTAGCGGGAGTTTTCGAGCAGTACTTC. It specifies CSASRGLAGVFEQYF.

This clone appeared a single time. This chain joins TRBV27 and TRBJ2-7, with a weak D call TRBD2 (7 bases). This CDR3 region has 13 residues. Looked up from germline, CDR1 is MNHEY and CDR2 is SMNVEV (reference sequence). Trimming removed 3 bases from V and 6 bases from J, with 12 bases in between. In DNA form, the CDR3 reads TGTGCCAGCAGTTTGTACAGGGAGGGCGAGCAGTACTTC. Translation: CASSLYREGEQYF.

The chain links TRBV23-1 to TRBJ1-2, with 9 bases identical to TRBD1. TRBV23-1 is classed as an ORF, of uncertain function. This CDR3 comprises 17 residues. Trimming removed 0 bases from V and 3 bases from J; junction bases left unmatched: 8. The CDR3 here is CASSQSTRTGVDYGYTF. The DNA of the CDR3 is TGCGCCAGCAGTCAATCGACTAGGACAGGGGTAGACTATGGCTACACCTTC.